What follows are 5 T cell receptor beta chains derived from one specimen sequenced in a study of cytomegalovirus exposure and HLA in healthy donors. The primer mix had 60 Vbeta and 13 Jbeta primers. Sequencing was performed with immunoSEQ multiplex PCR; in TCRdb, only in-frame clones are kept and a portion is missing. The data hold 100,000 to 150,000 clones, with about 81% observed a single time. Sequenced sample: PBMCs. These TCRs come from a woman between 50 and 59 years old in good health and CMV-seropositive.

J is TRBJ2-2 and V is TRBV30, with TRBD2 identical over 14 bases. The ends lost 8 bases at V and 5 bases at J; junction bases unmatched: 7. Germline CDR1 and CDR2: GTSNPN and SVGIG (reference sequence). The CDR3 is 15 residues long. CDR3 bases: TGTGCCCTTCACGGGACTAGCGGGAGTACCGGGGAGCTGTTTTTT. It yields the protein CALHGTSGSTGELFF.

The J gene is TRBJ2-4, the V gene TRBV5-4; no firm D call. CDR3 size: 13 residues. With 1 base removed from V and 8 bases from J, the gap between germline ends came to 10 bases. Germline V lookup: CDR1 SGHNT, CDR2 YYREEE (reference sequence). The CDR3 loop reads CASSLPSADIQYF. The CDR3 nucleotides read TGTGCCAGCAGCTTGCCCAGCGCGGACATTCAGTACTTC.

V and J are TRBV15 and TRBJ2-3; TRBD2 agrees at 10 bases. CDR1 is LNHNV, CDR2 YYDKDF, per germline (reference sequence). V shed 0 bases and J 6 bases; nucleotides not matched to a gene: 9. The CDR3 runs 17 residues. The CDR3 DNA follows: TGTGCCACCAGCAGAGATGGGCTAGCGGGAGAGTGGGATACGCAGTATTTT. It translates to CATSRDGLAGEWDTQYF.

The chain joins TRBV6-5 to TRBJ1-3; a possible D gene is TRBD1 (5 bases). This CDR3 region has 15 residues. Trimming removed 5 bases at V and 1 base at J, with 12 bases between. Looked up from germline, CDR1 is MNHEY and CDR2 is SVGAGI. The CDR3 loop is CASSRDSLSGNTIYF. The CDR3 coding sequence is TGTGCCAGCAGTCGAGACAGTCTTTCTGGAAACACCATATATTTT.

The V gene is TRBV29-1, the J gene TRBJ2-7; TRBD2 matches at 13 bases. J gave up 0 bases and V 5 bases, and 1 base lay outside the gene matches. The germline CDR1 and CDR2 sequences are SQVTM and ANQGSEA. The CDR3 sequence is 14 residues long. In nucleotides, the CDR3 is TGCAGCGTTCGGACTAGCGGGAGCTCCTACGAGCAGTACTTC. Amino acid sequence: CSVRTSGSSYEQYF.